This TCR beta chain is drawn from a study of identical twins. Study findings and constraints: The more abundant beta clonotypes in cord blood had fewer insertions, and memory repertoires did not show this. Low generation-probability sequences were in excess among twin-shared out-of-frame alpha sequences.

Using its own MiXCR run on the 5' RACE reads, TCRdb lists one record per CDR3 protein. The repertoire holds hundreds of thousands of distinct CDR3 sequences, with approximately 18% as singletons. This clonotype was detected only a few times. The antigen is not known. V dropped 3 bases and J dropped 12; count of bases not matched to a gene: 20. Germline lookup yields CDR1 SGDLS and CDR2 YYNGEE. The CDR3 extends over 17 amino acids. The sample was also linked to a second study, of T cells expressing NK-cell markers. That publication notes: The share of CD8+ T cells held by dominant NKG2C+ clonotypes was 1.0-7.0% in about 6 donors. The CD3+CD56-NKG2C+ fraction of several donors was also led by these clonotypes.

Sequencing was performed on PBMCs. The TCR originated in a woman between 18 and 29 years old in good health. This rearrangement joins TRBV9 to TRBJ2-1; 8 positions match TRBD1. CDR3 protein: CASSEGPTGGGSLVQFF. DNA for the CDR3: TGTGCCAGCAGCGAGGGACCTACAGGGGGTGGTTCCTTGGTGCAGTTCTTC.